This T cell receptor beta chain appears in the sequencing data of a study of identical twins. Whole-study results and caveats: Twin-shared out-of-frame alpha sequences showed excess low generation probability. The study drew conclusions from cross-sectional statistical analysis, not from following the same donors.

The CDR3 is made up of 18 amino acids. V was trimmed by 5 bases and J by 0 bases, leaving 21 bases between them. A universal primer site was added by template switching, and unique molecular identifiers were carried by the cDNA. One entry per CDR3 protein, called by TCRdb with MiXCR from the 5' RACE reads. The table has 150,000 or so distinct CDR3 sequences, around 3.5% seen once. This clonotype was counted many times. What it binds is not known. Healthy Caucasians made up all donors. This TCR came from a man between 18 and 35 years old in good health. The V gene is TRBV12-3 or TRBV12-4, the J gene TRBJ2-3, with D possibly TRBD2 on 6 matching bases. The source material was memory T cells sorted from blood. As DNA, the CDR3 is TGTGCCAGCAGTCAATCACCGGGACTCGGTTCTAGCACAGATACGCAGTATTTT. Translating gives CASSQSPGLGSSTDTQYF.